This T cell receptor (beta chain) emerged from a study of cytotoxic CD8 clonotypes in ibrutinib-treated CLL (dated by TCRdb to the early 2020s). For the study in its entirety: The cohort had about ten relapsed/refractory and more than 14 treatment-naive patients; 17 to 18 were IGHV unmutated. Of the 86 people in the trial, about two dozen had longitudinal samples available. An average of 255,043 productive templates and 94,082 productive rearrangements was obtained per sample. Every sample from remission and from progressive disease was obtained while the patients were still on ibrutinib. Response samples were taken after a median of 12 months on treatment, ranging from roughly 6 to 36 months. Responses were partial in around 25 patients and complete in 2; after median around 68 months follow-up, around 15 stayed in remission and roughly twelve progressed. Cryopreserved peripheral blood mononuclear cells were obtained before treatment, at response, and at either sustained remission or disease progression.

For TCR beta library preparation, about 2.2 micrograms of genomic DNA were extracted from the cryopreserved PBMCs. Longitudinal blood samples from CLL patients on ibrutinib monotherapy were analyzed using high-throughput TCR beta sequencing. The patients were enrolled in a single-center, open-label phase 2 trial of ibrutinib monotherapy. Each clonotype received, on average, 10x coverage in deep resolution sequencing performed on a MiSeq, where the target depth lay between 1 in 1 million and 1 in 200,000 T cells. The immunoSEQ hsTCRB Kit was used to generate TCR beta libraries. As for the original processing: The data were analyzed with ImmunoSEQ Analyzer and ImmunoSEQ Data Assistant, and V, D and J gene assignments followed IMGT definitions. Clonality, with values ranging from 0 to 1, was calculated as one minus the normalized Shannon entropy of productive rearrangement frequencies. Only overrepresented clonotypes making up at least 0.05% of the repertoire of each patient were included in the public clonotype analysis. Some twelve repertoires from age-matched healthy donors, obtained from immuneACCESS, served as clonality controls. TCRdb retrieved this table from immuneACCESS and kept in-frame rearrangements only. Not all clones are present; in checked studies, unresolved V genes account for under half, and no reason is known for the remainder. V, J and clone size were drawn from that table, and D and trimming were deduced from the DNA. The sample contains about 330,000 clones, approximately 67% of them found a single time. The leading ten clones occupy around 6.6% of the sample.

The paper as a whole reports these results and caveats: Sustained-remission and progressing patients did not have matched sampling times, and lymph node repertoires were not examined. Public clonotypes were found to be uncommon and were observed to contract or remain stable during treatment; the increase in clonality was shown to reflect expansion of private clonotypes at ibrutinib response. Clonality rose at ibrutinib response, remained stable during sustained remission, and dropped back toward baseline at progression. Baseline clonality exceeded that of age-matched healthy donors and correlated strongly with circulating CD8+ T-cell counts.

With respect to this clone: The antigen it binds to is not known. Per-base qualities were not stored, and no clone one base away is much larger.

V is shortened by 0 bases, J by 0 bases, and the region joining them spans 18 bases. The CDR3, from cysteine to phenylalanine, totals 18 residues. CDR3 DNA is the only sequence kept; it has 54 bases, read in frame from the first base. For CDR1 and CDR2, the germline V gene lists SGHTS and YDEGEE. The chain uses TRBV5-8 and TRBJ1-1; the D gene is unclear. Specimen: PBMCs, collected after 36 months of ibrutinib treatment. The clonotype originates from a human donor with chronic lymphocytic leukemia. The encoded CDR3 is CASSLVGISTGVNTEAFF. Read as DNA, the sequence is TGTGCCAGCAGCTTGGTTGGGATTTCCACCGGGGTGAACACTGAAGCTTTCTTT.